The TCR beta chain described here comes from a study of blood T cell repertoires in COVID-19. Study details: Samples came from the United States, Italy and Spain, spanning acute and convalescent COVID-19.

Data came from immunoSEQ multiplex PCR; TCRdb stores just in-frame clones and leaves some out. The sample includes approximately 200,000 clones, approximately 88% of them seen just once. CDR3 length equals 12 residues. V was clipped by 0 bases and J by 13 bases, with 13 bases between them. Looked up from germline, CDR1 is SGHRS and CDR2 is YFSETQ. This clone was seen a few times. The chain carries TRBV5-1 and TRBJ1-2; D might be TRBD1 (6 bases). This TCR derives from a woman aged 30 to 39 with acute or convalescent COVID-19. Source material: peripheral blood. In nucleotides, the CDR3 is TGCGCCAGCAGCTTGGACAGGGCGTCTTCCACCTTC. It is translated as CASSLDRASSTF.